The present entry profiles one T cell receptor (beta chain) with its context. TCRdb re-processed the PCR reads through MiXCR. Of some 8,800 clones in the sample, less than 25% were seen once. The CDR3 loop spans 13 amino acids. Deletions cut 5 bases from V and 4 bases from J, with 12 bases between. Germline V gene sequence: CDR1 SGHRS, CDR2 YFSETQ. Patients were all untreated before their thyroid surgery. These data belong to a study of metastatic and nonmetastatic thyroid tumors. The sequencing sample was made of adjacent normal tissue. V is TRBV5-1 and J is TRBJ1-2; the D gene is possibly TRBD1 (6 bases). This TCR was recovered from a female donor with papillary thyroid cancer or a benign thyroid nodule (not recorded which). Some clones in this sample may be carry-over from other donors' samples. CDR3 protein: CASRGDTFYGYTF. In DNA form, the CDR3 reads TGCGCCAGCAGGGGGGACACTTTCTATGGCTACACCTTC.